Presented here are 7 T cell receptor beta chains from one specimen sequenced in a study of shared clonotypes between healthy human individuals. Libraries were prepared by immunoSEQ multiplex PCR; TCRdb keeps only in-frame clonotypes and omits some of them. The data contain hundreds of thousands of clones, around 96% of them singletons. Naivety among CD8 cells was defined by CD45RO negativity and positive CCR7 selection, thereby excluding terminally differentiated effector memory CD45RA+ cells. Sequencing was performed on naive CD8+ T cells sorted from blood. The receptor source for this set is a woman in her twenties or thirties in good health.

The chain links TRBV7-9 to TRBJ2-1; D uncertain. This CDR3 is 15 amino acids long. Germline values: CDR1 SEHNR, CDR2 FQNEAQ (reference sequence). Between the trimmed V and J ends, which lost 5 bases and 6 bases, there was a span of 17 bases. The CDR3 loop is CASSPGKKPGNEQFF. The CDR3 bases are TGTGCCAGCAGCCCAGGAAAAAAACCGGGCAATGAGCAGTTCTTC.

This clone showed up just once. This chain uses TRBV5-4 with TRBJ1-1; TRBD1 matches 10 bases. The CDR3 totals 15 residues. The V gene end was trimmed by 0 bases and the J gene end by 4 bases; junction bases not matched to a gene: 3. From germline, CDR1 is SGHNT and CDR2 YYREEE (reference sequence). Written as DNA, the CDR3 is TGTGCCAGCAGCTTGGAGACAGGGGGCTCCACTGAAGCTTTCTTT. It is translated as CASSLETGGSTEAFF. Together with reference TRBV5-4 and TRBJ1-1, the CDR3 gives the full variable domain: ETGVTQSPTHLIKTRGQQVTLRCSSQSGHNTVSWYQQALGQGPQFIFQYYREEENGRGNFPPRFSGLQFPNYSSELNVNALELDDSALYLCASSLETGGSTEAFFGQGTRLTVV.

The CDR3 loop is CASSGTREFF. CDR3 in DNA: TGTGCCAGCAGCGGGACTAGGGAGTTCTTC. The rearrangement links TRBV9 to TRBJ2-1, with TRBD2 identical over 7 bases. The trim removed 3 bases at V and 14 bases at J, leaving 2 bases unmatched. The CDR3 runs to 10 residues. Germline CDR1 and CDR2: SGDLS and YYNGEE.

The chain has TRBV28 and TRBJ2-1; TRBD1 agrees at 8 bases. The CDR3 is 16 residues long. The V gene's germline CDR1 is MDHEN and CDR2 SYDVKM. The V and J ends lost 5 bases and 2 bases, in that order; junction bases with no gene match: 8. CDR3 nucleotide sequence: TGTGCCAGCAGTCCCAGGGGGCAGGTAACCTACAATGAGCAGTTCTTC. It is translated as CASSPRGQVTYNEQFF. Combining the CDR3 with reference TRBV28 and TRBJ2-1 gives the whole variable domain DVKVTQSSRYLVKRTGEKVFLECVQDMDHENMFWYRQDPGLGLRLIYFSYDVKMKEKGDIPEGYSVSREKKERFSLILESASTNQTSMYLCASSPRGQVTYNEQFFGPGTRLTVL.

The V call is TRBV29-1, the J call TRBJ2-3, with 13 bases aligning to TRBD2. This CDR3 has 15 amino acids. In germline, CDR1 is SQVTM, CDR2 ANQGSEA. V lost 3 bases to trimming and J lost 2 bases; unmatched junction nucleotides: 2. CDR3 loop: CSVDGTSGTTDTQYF. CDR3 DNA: TGCAGCGTTGACGGGACTAGCGGGACCACAGATACGCAGTATTTT.

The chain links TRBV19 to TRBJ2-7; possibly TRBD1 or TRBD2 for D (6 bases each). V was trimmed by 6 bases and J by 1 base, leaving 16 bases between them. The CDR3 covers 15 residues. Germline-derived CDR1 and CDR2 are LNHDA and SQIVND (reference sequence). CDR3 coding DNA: TGTGCCAGTAGCCTCACTAGGGGGACTTCCTACGAGCAGTACTTC. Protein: CASSLTRGTSYEQYF.

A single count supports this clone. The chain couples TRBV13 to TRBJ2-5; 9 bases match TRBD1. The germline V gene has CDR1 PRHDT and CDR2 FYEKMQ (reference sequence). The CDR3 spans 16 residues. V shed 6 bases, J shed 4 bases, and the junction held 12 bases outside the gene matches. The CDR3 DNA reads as TGTGCCAGCAGTGGCAACAGGGGGCCTTCGGTAGAGACCCAGTACTTC. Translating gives CASSGNRGPSVETQYF.